A selection of T cell receptor beta chains follows, all from one sample in a study of OX40 agonist ivuxolimab in advanced cancers. Assay used: immunoSEQ multiplex PCR; TCRdb lists only in-frame clones, some missing. The sample lists about 64,000 clones, roughly 81% seen once, with over 7.5% in the top ten. The sample here was CD4+ or CD8+ T cells sorted from blood, taken in a trial of the OX40 agonist ivuxolimab. All receptors come from an adult with an advanced solid tumor such as melanoma, head and neck, liver or kidney cancer. The CDR3 runs from the conserved cysteine through the conserved F or W. The D gene is left open where the match is weak. Only some rows state a clone size, as once, few, many or a class for expanded clones.

clone size: NA; J gene: TRBJ2-2; V gene: TRBV4-3; D gene: NA; CDR3 protein: CASSQPTGTFTGELFF
clone size: NA; J gene: TRBJ2-2; V gene: TRBV2; D gene: NA; CDR3 protein: CASSGDTGELFF
clone size: NA; J gene: TRBJ1-1; V gene: TRBV27; D gene: TRBD1; CDR3 protein: CASSLSGQGGTEAFF
clone size: NA; J gene: TRBJ2-1; V gene: TRBV27; D gene: NA; CDR3 protein: CASSLRSSYNEQFF
clone size: NA; J gene: TRBJ2-3; V gene: TRBV2; D gene: NA; CDR3 protein: CASSKGPATQYF
clone size: NA; J gene: TRBJ2-6; V gene: TRBV14; D gene: TRBD2; CDR3 protein: CASSPGLAGDSGANVLTF
clone size: medium-sized; J gene: TRBJ1-5; V gene: TRBV7-2; D gene: NA; CDR3 protein: CASSLTGSGSNRQPQHF
clone size: NA; J gene: TRBJ1-5; V gene: TRBV18; D gene: NA; CDR3 protein: CASSPGRTYQPQHF
clone size: NA; J gene: TRBJ2-6; V gene: TRBV15; D gene: TRBD1; CDR3 protein: CATSRTTGAHSGANVLTF
clone size: NA; J gene: TRBJ2-7; V gene: TRBV11-2; D gene: NA; CDR3 protein: CASSTDSHTHYEQYF
clone size: NA; J gene: TRBJ2-7; V gene: TRBV7-3; D gene: NA; CDR3 protein: CASSLDDTASSYEQYF
clone size: NA; J gene: TRBJ2-1; V gene: TRBV18; D gene: TRBD2; CDR3 protein: CASSPGLAGLYNEQFF
clone size: large; J gene: TRBJ1-5; V gene: TRBV4-1; D gene: TRBD1; CDR3 protein: CASSQGTENSNQPQHF
clone size: NA; J gene: TRBJ1-2; V gene: TRBV6-1; D gene: TRBD1; CDR3 protein: CASSELSTGGYGYTF
clone size: once; J gene: TRBJ1-1; V gene: TRBV21-1; D gene: NA; CDR3 protein: CASSRSTEAFF
clone size: NA; J gene: TRBJ2-7; V gene: TRBV9; D gene: NA; CDR3 protein: CASSVGQGPLYEQYF
clone size: NA; J gene: TRBJ2-7; V gene: TRBV7-9; D gene: TRBD1; CDR3 protein: CASSFGTGGYEQYF
clone size: few; J gene: TRBJ2-3; V gene: TRBV7-8; D gene: NA; CDR3 protein: CASSLRQESSTDTQYF
clone size: NA; J gene: TRBJ2-3; V gene: TRBV29-1; D gene: TRBD1; CDR3 protein: CSVGLQGVGTTDTQYF
clone size: NA; J gene: TRBJ2-2; V gene: TRBV18; D gene: NA; CDR3 protein: CASSRSVAGLDTGELFF
clone size: once; J gene: TRBJ2-6; V gene: TRBV27; D gene: NA; CDR3 protein: CASSLSGANVLTF
clone size: NA; J gene: TRBJ2-7; V gene: TRBV11-1; D gene: NA; CDR3 protein: CASSSMRGNEQYF
clone size: once; J gene: TRBJ2-5; V gene: TRBV4-3; D gene: NA; CDR3 protein: CASSQDSRGRQETQYF
clone size: once; J gene: TRBJ1-6; V gene: TRBV19; D gene: NA; CDR3 protein: CASSIDAVRGSPLHF
clone size: once; J gene: TRBJ1-1; V gene: TRBV9; D gene: NA; CDR3 protein: CASSPFPRGAGTEAFF
clone size: NA; J gene: TRBJ2-5; V gene: TRBV5-6; D gene: NA; CDR3 protein: CASSSMGQETQYF
clone size: NA; J gene: TRBJ1-2; V gene: TRBV7-9; D gene: NA; CDR3 protein: CASSLSLPTYGYTF
clone size: NA; J gene: TRBJ2-1; V gene: TRBV15; D gene: NA; CDR3 protein: CATSRVASQIEQFF
clone size: NA; J gene: TRBJ1-1; V gene: TRBV29-1; D gene: NA; CDR3 protein: CSVAIDEAFF
clone size: NA; J gene: TRBJ2-3; V gene: TRBV6-5; D gene: TRBD2; CDR3 protein: CASTPPGGTDTQYF
clone size: NA; J gene: NA; V gene: TRBV5-1; D gene: NA; CDR3 protein: CASSLGGPYEQYF
clone size: NA; J gene: TRBJ1-2; V gene: TRBV19; D gene: NA; CDR3 protein: CASSISGTNYGYTF
clone size: NA; J gene: TRBJ2-3; V gene: TRBV7-8; D gene: NA; CDR3 protein: CASSQNSPGGTDTQYF
clone size: few; J gene: TRBJ2-2; V gene: TRBV11-2; D gene: TRBD2; CDR3 protein: CASSFGLAGYTGELFF
clone size: NA; J gene: TRBJ1-6; V gene: TRBV27; D gene: NA; CDR3 protein: CASSSSLLAWDNSPLHF
clone size: NA; J gene: TRBJ2-7; V gene: TRBV28; D gene: NA; CDR3 protein: CASSSIYEQYF
clone size: NA; J gene: TRBJ2-2; V gene: TRBV11-2; D gene: NA; CDR3 protein: CASSLVYGSNTGELFF